Shown below are 7 T cell receptor beta chains from a single sample sequenced in a study of cytomegalovirus exposure and HLA in healthy donors (dated by TCRdb to the late 2010s). The library was produced with the immunoSEQ multiplex PCR assay. TCRdb holds this immuneACCESS table with in-frame rearrangements only. Some clones are missing; in checked studies, unresolved V genes explain under half, and the rest has no known cause. The sample records about 120,000 clones, 75% to 90% of which are singletons. The ten largest clones capture 0.95% to 1.5% of the sample. The sample taken for sequencing was PBMCs. The receptors derive from a woman in her late teens or twenties in good health and CMV-seronegative.

The chain carries TRBV15 and TRBJ1-4; 7 positions agree with TRBD1. The germline CDR1 and CDR2 sequences are LNHNV and YYDKDF (reference sequence). V shed 4 bases, J shed 5 bases, and the junction held 10 bases outside the gene matches. The CDR3 has 16 residues. This CDR3 is CATSTLREGANEKLFF. The DNA for the CDR3 is TGTGCCACCAGCACCCTACGAGAGGGGGCCAATGAAAAACTGTTTTTT.

This chain links TRBV6-1 with TRBJ1-2, with 7 nucleotides matching TRBD1. Germline CDR1 and CDR2: MNHNS and SASEGT. The CDR3 is 14 amino acids. The junction had 3 bases not matched to a gene; V was cut back by 1 base and J by 4 bases. The CDR3 is CASSEDGTAYGYTF. The CDR3 nucleotides read TGTGCCAGCAGTGAAGATGGGACAGCCTATGGCTACACCTTC.

This clone turned up a few times. Different DNA sequences within this sample yield the same CDR3. This rearrangement joins TRBV5-4 to TRBJ1-4; 9 bases fit TRBD1. The V gene's germline CDR1 is SGHNT and CDR2 YYREEE (reference sequence). The trim removed 2 bases at V and 7 bases at J, leaving 3 bases unmatched. The CDR3 contains 14 residues. The CDR3 protein is CASSLQGAAEKLFF. The CDR3 nucleotides read TGTGCCAGCAGCTTACAGGGGGCTGCTGAAAAACTGTTTTTT.

The chain joins TRBV5-8 to TRBJ1-4; the D is unclear. Trimming left V 0 bases short and J 5 bases short, with 11 bases between. The CDR3 runs to 15 residues. Germline V CDR1 and CDR2: SGHTS, YDEGEE. As DNA, the CDR3 is TGTGCCAGCAGCTTGGAGCGAGCGGCGAATGAAAAACTGTTTTTT. Translation gives CASSLERAANEKLFF. The complete variable domain, with remaining parts taken from reference TRBV5-8 and TRBJ1-4, reads EAGVTQSPTHLIKTRGQQATLRCSPISGHTSVYWYQQALGLGLQFLLWYDEGEERNRGNFPPRFSGRQFPNYSSELNVNALELEDSALYLCASSLERAANEKLFFGSGTQLSVL.

The rearrangement links TRBV15 to TRBJ1-2; weak D call: TRBD1 (6 bases). From germline, CDR1 is LNHNV and CDR2 YYDKDF (reference sequence). V lost 0 bases and J 0 bases, leaving 8 bases between the germline ends. The CDR3 totals 15 residues. The CDR3 loop is CATSRDRGANYGYTF. The CDR3 bases are TGTGCCACCAGCAGAGACAGGGGAGCTAACTATGGCTACACCTTC.

This sequence joins TRBV4-1 and TRBJ2-1; 7 positions match TRBD1. This CDR3 region has 16 residues. CDR1 is MGHRA, CDR2 YSYEKL, per germline. The junction had 14 bases not matched to a gene; V was cut back by 3 bases and J by 9 bases. The CDR3 coding sequence is TGCGCCAGCAGCCAGTACCCGGGACAGCTGTTAGGTGAGCAGTTCTTC. It codes for CASSQYPGQLLGEQFF.

CDR3 amino acids: CASTVMESSYNEQFF. The CDR3 DNA follows: TGTGCCAGCACCGTGATGGAGAGCTCCTACAATGAGCAGTTCTTC. The chain carries TRBV7-2 and TRBJ2-1, with D uncertain. V was clipped by 7 bases and J by 0 bases, with 13 bases between them. CDR1 is SGHTA and CDR2 is FQGNSA in the germline V gene. This CDR3 has 15 amino acids. Looking up the rest from reference TRBV7-2 and TRBJ2-1 gives the full variable domain: GAGVSQSPSNKVTEKGKDVELRCDPISGHTALYWYRQSLGQGLEFLIYFQGNSAPDKSGLPSDRFSAERTGGSVSTLTIQRTQQEDSAVYLCASTVMESSYNEQFFGPGTRLTVL.